The 8 T cell receptor beta chains below all came from one sample that was sequenced in a study of blood T cell repertoires in COVID-19. Generated by immunoSEQ multiplex PCR, the TCRdb table keeps only in-frame clones and is missing some. The table records roughly 400,000 clones, about 89% of them present only once. Sequencing was done on a sample of PBMCs or T cells enriched from blood (not recorded which). The origin of the receptors is a woman in her forties who had been exposed to COVID-19.

This chain joins TRBV6-5 and TRBJ1-5; D uncertain. The CDR3 spans 12 residues. CDR1 is MNHEY and CDR2 is SVGAGI in the germline V gene. V was pared by 3 bases and J by 6 bases, with 6 bases between. The CDR3 region has the DNA TGTGCCAGCAGTTATATCGGTCAGCCCCAGCATTTT. Amino acids: CASSYIGQPQHF.

This clone is a singleton in its sample. This chain joins TRBV29-1 and TRBJ2-1; D uncertain. V shed 4 bases and J shed 6 bases, with 16 bases lying between them. The CDR3 runs 14 residues. From germline, CDR1 is SQVTM and CDR2 ANQGSEA. In DNA, the CDR3 is TGCAGCGTTGCGGATAGCCCGGCTACCAATGAGCAGTTCTTC. Translated, it gives CSVADSPATNEQFF.

The V call is TRBV18, the J call TRBJ1-1; D uncertain. Germline V gene data show CDR1 as KGHSH and CDR2 as LQKENI. The V gene lost 6 bases and the J gene lost 0 bases, with 5 bases spanning the gap. This CDR3 has 12 amino acids. For the CDR3, the DNA is TGTGCCAGCTCGCACATGAACACTGAAGCTTTCTTT. This encodes CASSHMNTEAFF.

The genes are TRBV10-1 and TRBJ1-1, with TRBD1 matching 9 bases. The CDR3 runs to 13 residues. Germline V gene lookup returns CDR1 WNHNN and CDR2 SYGVQD (reference sequence). Unmatched junction bases numbered 9, after V lost 8 bases and J lost 8 bases. CDR3 coding DNA: TGCGCCAGCCGAGCAAGACAGGGGGAGGAAGCTTTCTTT. It is translated as CASRARQGEEAFF.

This rearrangement joins TRBV7-8 to TRBJ1-2, with TRBD1 matching 9 bases. V was clipped by 5 bases and J by 5 bases; unmatched bases: 6. CDR1 is SGHVS and CDR2 is FQNEAQ in the germline V gene. The CDR3 has 14 amino acids. CDR3 in amino acids: CASSHRDREYGYTF. CDR3 DNA: TGTGCCAGCAGCCACCGGGACAGGGAATATGGCTACACCTTC.

The rearrangement links TRBV6-6 to TRBJ1-1; TRBD1 matches at 8 bases. Germline loops: CDR1 MNHNY, CDR2 SVGAGI (reference sequence). This CDR3 region has 20 residues. Unmatched junction bases numbered 26, after V lost 6 bases and J lost 5 bases. The CDR3 DNA sequence: TGTGCCAGCAGACGAACCTTACGGAGGCGGGCCGGACAGGGAAGGACTGAAGCTTTCTTT. Translation gives CASRRTLRRRAGQGRTEAFF.

This clone was seen once. V and J are TRBV6-5 and TRBJ2-2; 8 bases map to TRBD1. V was pared by 6 bases and J by 5 bases, with 8 bases of the junction left unmatched. CDR1 is MNHEY and CDR2 is SVGAGI in the germline V gene. The CDR3 consists of 15 residues. Written as DNA, the CDR3 is TGTGCCAGCAGAACCGGACAGGGAAGGACCGGGGAGCTGTTTTTT. Protein sequence: CASRTGQGRTGELFF.

The V call is TRBV27, the J call TRBJ1-1, with D perhaps TRBD1 (6 bases). Germline V lookup: CDR1 MNHEY, CDR2 SMNVEV (reference sequence). Trimming pared 2 bases from V and 7 bases from J, leaving 14 bases between. CDR3 length equals 14 residues. The CDR3 region has the DNA TGTGCCAGCAGTTTAGGTGCAGGGGCAGGTGAAGCTTTCTTT. This encodes CASSLGAGAGEAFF.